Listed here are 7 T cell receptor beta chains from one sample, sequenced in a study of T cell responses to AZD1222 COVID-19 vaccine. Assay used: immunoSEQ multiplex PCR; TCRdb lists only in-frame clones, some missing. The top ten hold approximately 7% of the sample, which has roughly 130,000 clones, 88% seen once. The specimen comprised peripheral blood, sampled on day 0 of AZD1222 vaccination. The origin of the receptors is an adult in good health.

The genes are TRBV10-2 and TRBJ1-2; TRBD1 agrees at 12 bases. Germline CDR1 WSHSY, CDR2 SAAADI. The CDR3 extends over 15 amino acids. The V segment lost 5 bases and the J segment 7 bases; nucleotides outside the gene matches: 8. The CDR3 sequence is CASSSPGQGAGGYTF. For the CDR3, the DNA is TGCGCCAGCAGTTCCCCGGGACAGGGGGCCGGTGGCTACACCTTC.

The chain links TRBV28 to TRBJ1-6, with D perhaps TRBD1 (6 bases). The CDR3 is made up of 14 amino acids. CDR1 is MDHEN and CDR2 is SYDVKM in the germline V gene. Trimming cost V 6 bases and J 6 bases, with 12 bases left between them. CDR3 sequence (DNA): TGTGCCAGCAGCTACCCCAGGGGTAATTCACCCCTCCACTTT. This codes for CASSYPRGNSPLHF. Filled out from reference TRBV28 and TRBJ1-6, the complete variable domain reads DVKVTQSSRYLVKRTGEKVFLECVQDMDHENMFWYRQDPGLGLRLIYFSYDVKMKEKGDIPEGYSVSREKKERFSLILESASTNQTSMYLCASSYPRGNSPLHFGNGTRLTVT.

The V call is TRBV24-1, the J call TRBJ1-5; the D gene is possibly TRBD1 (6 bases). The CDR3 has 15 residues. Trimming shortened V by 5 bases and J by 1 base, and 11 bases separated the two germline ends. Per germline, CDR1 KGHDR and CDR2 SFDVKD. The CDR3 loop reads CATSGGQGSNQPQHF. CDR3 in DNA: TGTGCCACCAGTGGGGGGCAGGGGAGCAATCAGCCCCAGCATTTT.

The J gene is TRBJ2-3, the V gene TRBV6-2 or TRBV6-3; D remains ambiguous. This CDR3 is 15 amino acids long. Germline V gene lookup returns CDR1 MNHEY and CDR2 SVGEGT. V was pared by 0 bases and J by 3 bases, with 10 bases between. The CDR3 sequence is CASSYSRWGTDTQYF. The CDR3 coding sequence is TGTGCCAGCAGTTACTCGCGTTGGGGAACAGATACGCAGTATTTT.

The V call is TRBV5-4, the J call TRBJ1-1; D gene ambiguous. This CDR3 region has 14 residues. The V and J ends lost 5 bases and 1 base respectively, with 12 bases between them. Germline V lookup: CDR1 SGHNT, CDR2 YYREEE (reference sequence). CDR3 in DNA: TGTGCCAGCAGTCTCGGACTGGGGAACACTGAAGCTTTCTTT. Amino acid sequence: CASSLGLGNTEAFF.

The chain links TRBV9 to TRBJ2-5; 10 positions agree with TRBD2. The CDR3 consists of 16 residues. V shed 3 bases and J 2 bases; nucleotides not matched to a gene: 7. Germline lookup yields CDR1 SGDLS and CDR2 YYNGEE. CDR3 protein: CASSAHSGGIQETQYF. DNA of the CDR3: TGTGCCAGCAGCGCCCATAGCGGGGGGATTCAAGAGACCCAGTACTTC.

The chain has TRBV19 and TRBJ1-1; D might be TRBD1 (6 bases). The CDR3 totals 12 residues. Germline lookup yields CDR1 LNHDA and CDR2 SQIVND (reference sequence). Between the trimmed V and J ends, which lost 5 bases and 9 bases, there was a span of 13 bases. Here the CDR3 reads CASSLIQGQAFF. The DNA of the CDR3 is TGTGCCAGTAGTCTAATACAGGGTCAAGCTTTCTTT. Full variable domain (rest looked up from reference TRBV19 and TRBJ1-1): DGGITQSPKYLFRKEGQNVTLSCEQNLNHDAMYWYRQDPGQGLRLIYYSQIVNDFQKGDIAEGYSVSREKKESFPLTVTSAQKNPTAFYLCASSLIQGQAFFGQGTRLTVV.